Presented here are 14 T cell receptor beta chains from one specimen sequenced in a study of blood T cell repertoires in COVID-19. Some clones are missing from TCRdb's copy, which holds only in-frame ones; the method was immunoSEQ multiplex PCR. This sample has 200,000 to 250,000 clones; 85% to 90% occur once, and the top ten carry 2.7%. The material sequenced was peripheral blood. These receptors all stem from a man aged 25-45 years with COVID-19, enrolled during active disease.

The chain uses TRBV3-1 (or the pseudogene TRBV3-2) and TRBJ2-7; D uncertain. The germline gives CDR1 LGHDT, CDR2 YNNKEL (reference sequence). V shed 2 bases and J shed 6 bases, with 11 bases lying between them. The CDR3 length is 13 residues. The CDR3 region is CASSQSGSSEQYF. The CDR3 nucleotides read TGTGCCAGCAGCCAATCCGGCTCTAGCGAGCAGTACTTC.

This clone has a single count. This sequence joins TRBV18 and TRBJ2-7, with 9 positions matching TRBD1. Per the germline V gene, CDR1 is KGHSH and CDR2 is LQKENI. V lost 3 bases to trimming and J lost 6 bases; unmatched junction nucleotides: 6. The CDR3 contains 14 residues. The CDR3 coding sequence is TGTGCCAGCTCACCGTGGGACAGGGTGGCCGAGCAGTACTTC. Its protein product is CASSPWDRVAEQYF.

The CDR3, as DNA: TGCGCCAGCAAGTTGGGGACTAGCAGCACCGGGGAGCTGTTTTTT. Translating it yields CASKLGTSSTGELFF. The chain combines TRBV5-1 with TRBJ2-2; 9 nucleotides agree with TRBD2. The CDR3 has 15 residues. The J segment lost 4 bases and the V segment lost 6 bases, leaving 7 bases of the junction unmatched. Germline V gene data show CDR1 as SGHRS and CDR2 as YFSETQ.

The V and J genes are TRBV6-2 or TRBV6-3 and TRBJ2-2; the match to TRBD1 covers 12 bases. The ends lost 3 bases at V and 7 bases at J; junction bases unmatched: 12. This CDR3 region has 18 residues. Germline CDR1 MNHEY, CDR2 SVGEGT. The DNA for the CDR3 is TGTGCCAGCAGTTATACCATTGGGACAGGGGGCGAGGACGGGGAGCTGTTTTTT. The encoded protein is CASSYTIGTGGEDGELFF.

The rearrangement joins TRBV7-3 to TRBJ1-6, with D possibly being TRBD1 (5 bases). Per germline, CDR1 SGHTA and CDR2 FQGTGA. The length of the CDR3 is 15 residues. V lost 4 bases and J lost 7, with 14 bases in between. CDR3 amino acids: CASSSWTQLNSPLHF. CDR3 bases: TGTGCCAGCAGCTCCTGGACACAACTAAATTCACCCCTCCACTTT.

The V call is TRBV29-1, the J call TRBJ1-3; D is uncertain. The CDR3 has 10 residues. Per germline, CDR1 SQVTM and CDR2 ANQGSEA. The germline V and J ends were trimmed by 5 bases and 8 bases, with 7 bases remaining between them. The CDR3 region is CSVSQDTIYF. The CDR3 DNA reads TGCAGCGTTTCTCAGGACACCATATATTTT.

The chain joins TRBV4-1 to TRBJ2-1; the D is unclear. The CDR3 length is 16 residues. The V and J ends lost 1 base and 3 bases respectively, with 13 bases between them. Germline V gene data show CDR1 as MGHRA and CDR2 as YSYEKL. The CDR3 DNA follows: TGCGCCAGCAGCCAAGTCTTGCGGAGAAACTACAATGAGCAGTTCTTC. It translates to CASSQVLRRNYNEQFF.

The V gene is TRBV2, the J gene TRBJ2-2; D might be TRBD1 (6 bases). Trimming left V 10 bases short and J 2 bases short, with 14 bases between. Germline lookup yields CDR1 SNHLY and CDR2 FYNNEI. This CDR3 region has 14 residues. This CDR3 is CATSTQGNTGELFF. DNA for the CDR3: TGTGCCACCTCCACACAGGGTAACACCGGGGAGCTGTTTTTT.

This chain joins TRBV7-3 and TRBJ2-6; 7 bases fit TRBD1. This CDR3 region has 15 residues. The germline gives CDR1 SGHTA, CDR2 FQGTGA. J was trimmed by 2 bases and V by 5 bases; bases with no gene match: 3. The CDR3 nucleotides read TGTGCCAGCAGCAGAGGGGGCCCTGGGGCCAACGTCCTGACTTTC. Its protein product is CASSRGGPGANVLTF.

This rearrangement joins TRBV27 to TRBJ2-7; D is possibly TRBD1 (6 bases). Trimming shortened V by 5 bases and J by 0 bases, and 17 bases separated the two germline ends. The germline gives CDR1 MNHEY, CDR2 SMNVEV (reference sequence). The CDR3 contains 16 residues. For the CDR3, the DNA is TGTGCCAGCAGTACCACCCTAACAGGGAGCTCCTACGAGCAGTACTTC. Its translation: CASSTTLTGSSYEQYF.

This chain joins TRBV28 and TRBJ1-1; 8 bases agree with TRBD1. Germline V gives CDR1 MDHEN, CDR2 SYDVKM. The ends lost 7 bases at V and 1 base at J; junction bases unmatched: 8. This CDR3 contains 15 residues. The CDR3 DNA reads TGTGCCAGCACCACCTCCGGGACAGGGAACACTGAAGCTTTCTTT. It is translated as CASTTSGTGNTEAFF.

The CDR3, as DNA: TGTGCCAGTAGTATCGATAGGGACAGCCCTAACTATGGCTACACCTTC. This codes for CASSIDRDSPNYGYTF. The chain couples TRBV19 to TRBJ1-2, with TRBD1 matching 7 bases. From germline, CDR1 is LNHDA and CDR2 SQIVND (reference sequence). The CDR3 consists of 16 residues. V lost 3 bases and J lost 0; bases outside the gene matches: 7. Full variable domain (outside the CDR3, taken from reference TRBV19 and TRBJ1-2): DGGITQSPKYLFRKEGQNVTLSCEQNLNHDAMYWYRQDPGQGLRLIYYSQIVNDFQKGDIAEGYSVSREKKESFPLTVTSAQKNPTAFYLCASSIDRDSPNYGYTFGSGTRLTVV.

The chain carries TRBV27 and TRBJ1-3; no clear D gene. Germline V gives CDR1 MNHEY, CDR2 SMNVEV (reference sequence). Trimming took off 1 base at V and 0 bases at J, with 19 bases between the two ends. CDR3 length: 19 residues. CDR3 nucleotides: TGTGCCAGCAGTTTATTTCCCCCCCGAGTCTCCTTCTCTGGAAACACCATATATTTT. Translating it yields CASSLFPPRVSFSGNTIYF.

This chain joins TRBV19 and TRBJ2-2, with unresolved D. Germline V gene lookup returns CDR1 LNHDA and CDR2 SQIVND (reference sequence). The CDR3 consists of 15 residues. V gave up 1 base and J gave up 2 bases, with 8 bases separating them. This CDR3 is CASSIGGSNTGELFF. The CDR3 DNA reads TGTGCCAGTAGTATAGGCGGCAGCAACACCGGGGAGCTGTTTTTT.